This T cell receptor beta chain was observed in a study of early T cells in non-severe SARS-CoV-2 infection. For the study at large: Bulk RNA isolated from unsorted whole blood underwent sequencing; chains were not paired. General study findings and limits: Missing private and CD4 specificities, VDJdb matching favored anti-spike CD8 responses.

This clonotype was counted ten times or more. Its antigen is still unknown. Individual cDNA molecules received unique molecular identifiers during library preparation. TCRdb fed the 5' RACE reads into MiXCR, producing one record per CDR3 protein. The repertoire includes some 40,000 distinct CDR3 sequences, 3.9% of them detected once, and 9% to 10% sits in the top ten. Germline-derived CDR1 and CDR2 are MNHEY and SVGEGT. This CDR3 is built from 16 residues. V shed 7 bases and J 10 bases; nucleotides not matched to a gene: 15. The sequence came from an adult who was a healthcare worker with PCR-confirmed SARS-CoV-2 infection or an uninfected control (not recorded which). The chain couples TRBV6-2 or TRBV6-3 to TRBJ2-1, with TRBD2 identical over 11 bases. The sequencing sample was made of whole blood. The CDR3 DNA follows: TGTGCCAGCAACTCCCTGCTAGCGGGAGGTGAGTGGGAGCAGTTCTTC. This sequence encodes CASNSLLAGGEWEQFF.